This TCR beta chain was identified during a study of technical replicates of blood from a handful of donors. This clone was seen just once. Method: immunoSEQ multiplex PCR; TCRdb's copy keeps in-frame clones and lacks some. The sample records 91,000 or so clones, roughly 96% being singletons. With 3 bases removed from V and 7 bases from J, the gap between germline ends came to 12 bases. Germline CDR1 reads MNHEY; CDR2 reads SMNVEV (reference sequence). The CDR3 totals 14 residues. The V gene is TRBV27, the J gene TRBJ1-4, with TRBD1 as a possible D gene (5 bases). Sequencing was carried out using T cells isolated from PBMCs. The sequence was collected from a human donor in good health. The CDR3 sequence is CASSFKQGGEKLFF. In DNA, the CDR3 is TGTGCCAGCAGTTTCAAGCAGGGTGGTGAAAAACTGTTTTTT.